The 5 T cell receptor beta chains reported below all come from one sample, sequenced in a study of shared clonotypes between healthy human individuals. Clones were sequenced by immunoSEQ multiplex PCR, and TCRdb holds only the in-frame ones, with some missing. The repertoire holds some 580,000 clones, with 97% as singletons. The sample was naive CD4+ T cells sorted from blood. Subset noted: CD45RA+ positively selected. These receptors were collected from a woman aged 25 to 39 in good health.

The V gene is TRBV11-2, the J gene TRBJ2-2, with D perhaps assigned TRBD1 or TRBD2 (6 bases each). From germline, CDR1 is SGHAT and CDR2 FQNNGV. The CDR3 consists of 18 residues. The germline V and J ends were trimmed by 1 base and 5 bases, with 20 bases remaining between them. The CDR3 spells CASSLVSGGGGQTGELFF. The CDR3 region has the DNA TGTGCCAGCAGCTTAGTGTCGGGTGGAGGGGGTCAAACCGGGGAGCTGTTTTTT.

This clone has only one observation. The rearrangement uses TRBV5-4 and TRBJ2-5, with 11 bases matching TRBD2. CDR3 size: 16 residues. V lost 0 bases, J lost 3 bases, and 4 bases stayed unmatched. Germline values: CDR1 SGHNT, CDR2 YYREEE (reference sequence). The CDR3 sequence: CASSLETSGREETQYF. The CDR3 DNA is TGTGCCAGCAGCTTGGAAACTAGCGGGAGAGAAGAGACCCAGTACTTC.

This clone was counted once. This chain joins TRBV28 and TRBJ1-6; 9 positions match TRBD1. The CDR3 spans 15 residues. Per the germline V gene, CDR1 is MDHEN and CDR2 is SYDVKM. J gave up 8 bases and V 3 bases, and 5 bases lay outside the gene matches. This chain's CDR3 is CASSLGRTGDSPLHF. The DNA for the CDR3 is TGTGCCAGCAGTTTGGGAAGGACAGGGGATTCACCCCTCCACTTT.

The table lists this clone with a few counts. This rearrangement joins TRBV28 to TRBJ1-1; TRBD1 might be the D (6 bases). This CDR3 is built from 13 residues. V was cut by 6 bases and J by 4 bases, with 12 bases left in between. Per the germline V gene, CDR1 is MDHEN and CDR2 is SYDVKM. The CDR3 is CASRETGFTEAFF. CDR3 coding DNA: TGTGCCAGCAGAGAAACAGGGTTCACTGAAGCTTTCTTT. Full variable domain (rest looked up from reference TRBV28 and TRBJ1-1): DVKVTQSSRYLVKRTGEKVFLECVQDMDHENMFWYRQDPGLGLRLIYFSYDVKMKEKGDIPEGYSVSREKKERFSLILESASTNQTSMYLCASRETGFTEAFFGQGTRLTVV.

The chain carries TRBV7-9 and TRBJ1-4; 9 bases fit TRBD1. Losses at the gene ends were 5 bases for V and 5 bases for J; bases not matched to a gene: 6. Germline V gives CDR1 SEHNR, CDR2 FQNEAQ (reference sequence). The CDR3 consists of 15 residues. CDR3 sequence: CASSPPGQGNEKLFF. The CDR3 DNA follows: TGTGCCAGCAGCCCCCCGGGACAGGGAAATGAAAAACTGTTTTTT.